Listed below are T cell receptor beta chains from one sample, sequenced in a study of control samples from healthy donors and cancer patients. Data came from immunoSEQ multiplex PCR; TCRdb stores just in-frame clones and leaves some out. The sample has more than 120,000 clones, approximately 91% seen once. The sequenced sample consisted of blood. These receptors originate from a man aged 30 to 39 in good health. Both conserved end residues are part of each CDR3. The order of the fields is clone size, D gene, J gene, V gene, CDR3 protein, CDR3 DNA. A D gene is named only where the DNA matches it firmly. Clone size is shown for a subset of rows, as once, few, many or a class of expanded clone.

.,.,TRBJ2-3,TRBV6-5,CASSYNGPTDTQYF,TGTGCCAGCAGTTACAACGGACCCACAGATACGCAGTATTTT
once,.,TRBJ1-4,TRBV28,CASRISPVEKLFF,TGTGCCAGCAGAATAAGTCCGGTGGAAAAACTGTTTTTT
.,TRBD2,TRBJ2-1,TRBV6-2/TRBV6-3,CASSYSRLAGVNEQFF,TGTGCCAGCAGTTACTCGAGACTAGCGGGGGTCAATGAGCAGTTCTTC
.,.,TRBJ1-5,TRBV24-1,CATSVGPNQPQHF,TGTGCCACCAGTGTAGGCCCCAATCAGCCCCAGCATTTT
.,.,TRBJ2-3,TRBV6-5,CASSYVDTQYF,TGTGCCAGCAGCTATGTAGATACGCAGTATTTT
.,TRBD1,TRBJ1-1,TRBV27,CASSPRQGITLNTEAFF,TGTGCCAGCAGTCCACGACAGGGAATCACGTTGAACACTGAAGCTTTCTTT
.,TRBD1,TRBJ1-5,TRBV28,CASSLGQGTQPQHF,TGTGCCAGCAGTTTGGGACAGGGTACGCAGCCCCAGCATTTT
.,TRBD1,TRBJ1-4,TRBV6-5,CASSLTTGDHEKLFF,TGTGCCAGCAGCTTGACGACAGGGGACCATGAAAAACTGTTTTTT
.,.,TRBJ1-1,TRBV30,CAWTERGDTEAFF,TGTGCCTGGACAGAACGAGGGGACACTGAAGCTTTCTTT
.,TRBD1,TRBJ1-1,TRBV5-1,CASSWSGTEGTEAFF,TGCGCCAGCAGCTGGTCCGGGACAGAGGGCACTGAAGCTTTCTTT
.,.,TRBJ2-1,TRBV4-2,CASSRNRGPYEQFF,TGTGCCAGCAGCCGCAACCGTGGCCCCTATGAGCAGTTCTTC
.,.,TRBJ1-2,TRBV6-4,CASSEQKSAGGYTF,TGTGCCAGCAGTGAGCAAAAGTCGGCCGGTGGCTACACCTTC
.,.,TRBJ2-3,TRBV10-2,CASSNADTDTQYF,TGCGCCAGCAGTAACGCGGACACAGATACGCAGTATTTT
few,.,TRBJ2-7,TRBV10-2,CATRQTDYEQYF,TGCGCAACGAGGCAGACCGACTACGAGCAGTACTTC
.,.,TRBJ2-7,TRBV5-1,CASIGGDSYEQYF,TGCGCCAGCATTGGGGGAGACTCCTACGAGCAGTACTTC
once,TRBD1,TRBJ2-5,TRBV7-6,CASSPLQLYRGIETQYF,TGTGCCAGCAGCCCCCTCCAGTTGTACAGGGGTATTGAGACCCAGTACTTC
.,.,TRBJ1-2,TRBV10-2,CASSEERTPYSLDASTYYGYTF,TGCGCCAGCAGTGAGGAACGCACCCCCTACAGCCTGGATGCCTCAACTTACTATGGCTACACCTTC
.,.,TRBJ2-7,TRBV9,CASSVGQGGSSYEQYF,TGTGCCAGCAGCGTAGGCCAGGGGGGAAGCTCCTACGAGCAGTACTTC
.,.,TRBJ2-7,TRBV10-1,CASSESTDSYEQYF,TGCGCCAGCAGTGAGTCGACGGACTCCTACGAGCAGTACTTC
.,.,TRBJ1-2,TRBV6-5,CASKTGLLNYGYTF,TGTGCCAGCAAGACAGGCCTTCTTAACTATGGCTACACCTTC